The 31 T cell receptor beta chains below come from one sample, sequenced in a study of beta chain features in type 1 diabetes. The study, taken as a whole, reports: Moderately but significantly shorter TCRB CDR3s were found in Type 1 diabetes patients in all four CD4+ subsets.

Their antigens remain unidentified. Isolated RNA was reverse transcribed in full, so expressed TCRB transcripts were sequenced. Method: immunoSEQ multiplex PCR; TCRdb's copy keeps in-frame clones and lacks some. The sample includes around 300,000 clones, over 12% seen only once; the top ten take roughly 0.015%. The sample taken for sequencing was naive CD4+ T cells from blood. Source of these receptors: a man younger than 35 with type 1 diabetes.

J is TRBJ2-1 and V is TRBV29-1; maybe TRBD1 (6 bases). Trimming stripped 7 bases from V and 0 bases from J, with 10 bases between. CDR1 and CDR2 (germline): SQVTM, ANQGSEA. The CDR3 sequence is 13 residues long. CDR3 loop: CSARTVSYNEQFF. For the CDR3, the DNA is TGCAGCGCAAGGACAGTCTCCTACAATGAGCAGTTCTTC.

Only a few counts were recorded for this clone. This chain connects TRBV29-1 to TRBJ2-5; D is ambiguous. Germline values: CDR1 SQVTM, CDR2 ANQGSEA. This CDR3 is built from 12 residues. Trimming took off 4 bases at V and 2 bases at J, with 8 bases between the two ends. In DNA, the CDR3 is TGCAGCGTTGCCGAACAGCAAGAGACCCAGTACTTC. It encodes CSVAEQQETQYF.

The rearrangement links TRBV5-6 to TRBJ2-6, with D possibly TRBD1 on 6 matching bases. Trimming took off 4 bases at V and 0 bases at J, with 11 bases between the two ends. CDR1 SGHDT and CDR2 YYEEEE come from the germline V gene. The CDR3 runs 16 residues. In DNA, the CDR3 is TGTGCCAGCAGCAGAGGACAGCGCTCTGGGGCCAACGTCCTGACTTTC. This codes for CASSRGQRSGANVLTF.

This clone has a handful of counts. The chain joins TRBV7-9 to TRBJ2-6; TRBD1 matches at 8 bases. The V gene end was trimmed by 5 bases and the J gene end by 0 bases; junction bases not matched to a gene: 9. Germline lookup yields CDR1 SEHNR and CDR2 FQNEAQ (reference sequence). The CDR3 loop spans 18 amino acids. In DNA, the CDR3 is TGTGCCAGCAGCAGACGCCGGGACAGGAGCTCTGGGGCCAACGTCCTGACTTTC. It is translated as CASSRRRDRSSGANVLTF.

This clone was counted only a few times. The CDR3 sequence is CASSGRDRGPNLLNYGYTF. The CDR3 region has the DNA TGCGCCAGCAGCGGACGGGACAGGGGTCCTAACTTACTGAACTATGGCTACACCTTC. The chain joins TRBV5-1 to TRBJ1-2; 10 nucleotides match TRBD1. Germline V gene sequence: CDR1 SGHRS, CDR2 YFSETQ. The trim removed 4 bases at V and 2 bases at J, leaving 17 bases unmatched. The CDR3 extends over 19 amino acids.

The chain links TRBV4-1 to TRBJ1-2; the D is unclear. The CDR3 has 17 amino acids. Germline V gene lookup returns CDR1 MGHRA and CDR2 YSYEKL. The ends were cut back, 1 base at V and 4 bases at J, with 19 bases in the middle. CDR3 nucleotides: TGCGCCAGCAGCCAAGGCGCAGCGGGGAGTTCCTTCTATGGCTACACCTTC. Protein sequence: CASSQGAAGSSFYGYTF.

There are a few counts of this clone. V gene TRBV6-5 combines with J gene TRBJ2-7, with 8 bases fitting TRBD1. CDR1 is MNHEY, CDR2 SVGAGI, per germline. Trimming cost V 2 bases and J 5 bases; bases outside gene matches: 8. The CDR3 consists of 15 residues. The CDR3 DNA follows: TGTGCCAGCAGTTACACCCAGGGGGCTTGGGACGAGCAGTACTTC. Translation gives CASSYTQGAWDEQYF.

This clone was recorded a few times. The chain carries TRBV7-9 and TRBJ2-5, with 13 positions matching TRBD2. Germline assignment: CDR1 SEHNR and CDR2 FQNEAQ (reference sequence). The junction had 3 bases not matched to a gene; V was cut back by 4 bases and J by 10 bases. The CDR3 runs to 13 residues. The CDR3 is CASSSGTSGIQYF. CDR3 nucleotide sequence: TGTGCCAGCAGCTCCGGGACTAGCGGGATCCAGTACTTC.

Only a few counts were recorded for this clone. The rearrangement links TRBV6-6 to TRBJ1-5, with D perhaps matching TRBD1 (6 bases). The CDR3 loop spans 12 amino acids. Germline assignment: CDR1 MNHNY and CDR2 SVGAGI (reference sequence). V was cut by 4 bases and J by 9 bases, with 10 bases left in between. The CDR3 reads CASSSQGPPQHF. CDR3 in DNA: TGTGCCAGCAGTTCACAGGGTCCGCCCCAGCATTTT.

The V and J genes are TRBV21-1 and TRBJ1-2; TRBD1, the table's D call, was not compared with the DNA. TRBV21-1 is reported as a pseudogene. The CDR3 has 16 residues. The CDR3 loop reads CASSKEGTDFKNGYTF. The CDR3, as DNA: TGTGCCAGCAGCAAAGAGGGGACAGACTTTAAGAATGGCTACACCTTC.

The chain uses TRBV4-3 and TRBJ1-1; 7 bases are shared with TRBD1. CDR1 and CDR2 from the germline V gene are LGHNA and YSLEER. The J segment lost 4 bases and the V segment lost 3 bases, leaving 5 bases of the junction unmatched. The CDR3 has 14 amino acids. This chain's CDR3 is CASSQVTGATEAFF. In nucleotides, the CDR3 is TGCGCCAGCAGCCAGGTCACAGGGGCCACTGAAGCTTTCTTT.

V usage is TRBV18 and J usage is TRBJ2-5; TRBD1 matches at 9 bases. Germline loops: CDR1 KGHSH, CDR2 LQKENI. V gave up 3 bases and J gave up 3 bases; unmatched junction bases: 8. The CDR3 contains 16 residues. The CDR3 DNA follows: TGTGCCAGCTCACCGGACCGGGACAGGGCGAAAGAGACCCAGTACTTC. Translated, it gives CASSPDRDRAKETQYF.

This chain joins TRBV2 and TRBJ1-1; perhaps TRBD1 as D (5 bases). V dropped 7 bases and J dropped 11 bases, with 14 bases sitting between them. Germline CDR1 and CDR2: SNHLY and FYNNEI. CDR3 length: 11 amino acids. This CDR3 is CASMSYRLAFF. The CDR3, as DNA: TGTGCCAGCATGAGTTACAGGCTGGCTTTCTTT.

A few counts support this clone. The chain has TRBV2 and TRBJ1-6; D unclear. The V and J ends lost 4 bases and 9 bases respectively, with 7 bases between them. This CDR3 has 12 amino acids. Germline CDR1 and CDR2: SNHLY and FYNNEI. In DNA form, the CDR3 reads TGTGCCAGCAGTGTCGAGGTTTCACCCCTCCACTTT. It is translated as CASSVEVSPLHF.

A remark on this clone: Other DNA sequences from this sample encode an identical CDR3 as well. The rearrangement links TRBV5-1 to TRBJ2-7; perhaps TRBD1 as D (5 bases). Germline CDR1 is SGHRS and CDR2 is YFSETQ. The V and J ends lost 0 bases and 5 bases respectively, with 6 bases between them. The CDR3 loop spans 12 amino acids. CDR3 protein: CASSLEGDEQYF. In nucleotides, the CDR3 is TGCGCCAGCAGCTTGGAAGGGGACGAGCAGTACTTC.

This clone showed up just once. The chain is built from TRBV6-5 and TRBJ1-2, with no clear D. Germline values: CDR1 MNHEY, CDR2 SVGAGI. The V gene lost 6 bases and the J gene lost 8 bases, with 13 bases spanning the gap. This CDR3 spans 12 amino acids. The CDR3 DNA follows: TGTGCCAGCAGGAGGCTCACGGGGGGCTACACCTTC. As protein: CASRRLTGGYTF.

The chain combines TRBV10-3 with TRBJ2-2; perhaps TRBD2 as D (5 bases). Per the germline V gene, CDR1 is ENHRY and CDR2 is SYGVKD. V dropped 4 bases and J dropped 5 bases, with 14 bases sitting between them. The CDR3 consists of 15 residues. The CDR3, as DNA: TGTGCCATCAGTGTCACGGAGGCGCGGACCGGGGAGCTGTTTTTT. Amino acids: CAISVTEARTGELFF.

This clone turned up a few times. The J gene is TRBJ2-1, the V gene TRBV25-1; 8 bases are shared with TRBD2. V dropped 0 bases and J dropped 9; count of bases not matched to a gene: 7. CDR3 length equals 15 residues. The V gene's germline CDR1 is MGHDK and CDR2 SYGVNS. The CDR3 is CASSEYRGGTSEQFF. For the CDR3, the DNA is TGTGCCAGCAGTGAATATCGGGGGGGGACCTCTGAGCAGTTCTTC.

This chain's CDR3 is CSASYPGGTNYGYTF. The CDR3 coding sequence is TGCAGCGCCAGCTACCCAGGGGGCACTAACTATGGCTACACCTTC. The rearrangement uses TRBV29-1 and TRBJ1-2; 8 bases agree with TRBD1. V shed 7 bases and J 0 bases; nucleotides not matched to a gene: 10. The CDR3 has 15 amino acids. Germline loops: CDR1 SQVTM, CDR2 ANQGSEA.

This clone showed up just a few times. J is TRBJ1-6 and V is TRBV2, with 7 bases identical to TRBD1. The germline V gene encodes CDR1 SNHLY and CDR2 FYNNEI. The J segment lost 7 bases and the V segment lost 4 bases, leaving 7 bases of the junction unmatched. The CDR3 is 15 amino acids. The CDR3 is CASSGRQGVNSPLHF. Written as DNA, the CDR3 is TGTGCCAGCAGTGGAAGACAGGGTGTAAATTCACCCCTCCACTTT.

V gene TRBV7-2 combines with J gene TRBJ2-7; weak D call: TRBD2 (5 bases). V shed 3 bases and J shed 7 bases, with 13 bases lying between them. The CDR3 contains 13 residues. CDR1 and CDR2 (germline): SGHTA, FQGNSA. The CDR3 bases are TGTGCCAGCAGCTTTGAGGGTCTCAGGGAGCAGTACTTC. It encodes CASSFEGLREQYF.

V gene TRBV5-4 combines with J gene TRBJ2-7, with a weak D call TRBD1 (6 bases). Deletions cut 4 bases from V and 3 bases from J, with 17 bases between. Germline assignment: CDR1 SGHNT and CDR2 YYREEE (reference sequence). CDR3 length: 15 residues. In DNA form, the CDR3 reads TGTGCCAGCAGCAAGGACACGACAGGACGCTACGAGCAGTACTTC. Amino acids: CASSKDTTGRYEQYF.

This clone was seen a handful of times. The chain links TRBV28 to TRBJ2-2, with 10 bases lining up with TRBD1. Germline CDR1 MDHEN, CDR2 SYDVKM. The CDR3 length is 16 residues. The junction had 6 bases not matched to a gene; V was cut back by 4 bases and J by 4 bases. The CDR3 DNA reads TGTGCCAGCAGTTCGCCGGGACAGGGGTTCACCGGGGAGCTGTTTTTT. Translation: CASSSPGQGFTGELFF.

The chain has TRBV5-4 and TRBJ2-1, with TRBD1 as a possible D gene (5 bases). Germline CDR1 is SGHNT and CDR2 is YYREEE (reference sequence). The CDR3 is 15 residues long. Trimming removed 0 bases at V and 8 bases at J, with 15 bases between. The CDR3 loop reads CASSLEAYLRDEQFF. Written as DNA, the CDR3 is TGTGCCAGCAGCTTGGAGGCGTATCTCAGGGATGAGCAGTTCTTC.

J is TRBJ1-5 and V is TRBV30; D is unclear. The length of the CDR3 is 13 residues. The V end was cut by 1 base, the J end by 1 base, with 5 bases between. Germline V gene sequence: CDR1 GTSNPN, CDR2 SVGIG (reference sequence). CDR3 sequence reads: CAWSARSNQPQHF. CDR3 sequence (DNA): TGTGCCTGGAGTGCTAGGAGCAATCAGCCCCAGCATTTT.

This clone occurred a few times. The chain is built from TRBV5-1 and TRBJ2-1; 10 bases align to TRBD2. Germline CDR1 is SGHRS and CDR2 is YFSETQ. This CDR3 has 17 amino acids. V lost 3 bases to trimming and J lost 8 bases; unmatched junction nucleotides: 14. The CDR3 DNA reads as TGCGCCAGCAGCTACTATATAGCGGGAGGCCCACCCCATGAGCAGTTCTTC. It translates to CASSYYIAGGPPHEQFF. Combining the CDR3 with reference TRBV5-1 and TRBJ2-1 gives the whole variable domain KAGVTQTPRYLIKTRGQQVTLSCSPISGHRSVSWYQQTPGQGLQFLFEYFSETQRNKGNFPGRFSGRQFSNSRSEMNVSTLELGDSALYLCASSYYIAGGPPHEQFFGPGTRLTVL.

This clone turned up a few times. The chain couples TRBV4-3 to TRBJ2-2, with TRBD1 matching 9 bases. The germline CDR1 and CDR2 sequences are LGHNA and YSLEER. This CDR3 comprises 15 residues. V lost 4 bases and J lost 3; bases outside the gene matches: 3. CDR3 bases: TGCGCCAGCAGCCGAGGACAGGGGTACACCGGGGAGCTGTTTTTT. It specifies CASSRGQGYTGELFF.

V usage is TRBV27 and J usage is TRBJ2-3, with 9 bases identical to TRBD1. CDR1 MNHEY and CDR2 SMNVEV come from the germline V gene (reference sequence). The CDR3 is 15 amino acids. The V gene end was trimmed by 3 bases and the J gene end by 1 base; junction bases not matched to a gene: 2. The CDR3 DNA follows: TGTGCCAGCAGTTTCTGGGACAGGGGCACAGATACGCAGTATTTT. It yields the protein CASSFWDRGTDTQYF.

This clone appeared a few times. This rearrangement joins TRBV28 to TRBJ1-4, with D possibly being TRBD1 (6 bases). The germline gives CDR1 MDHEN, CDR2 SYDVKM. This CDR3 is built from 14 residues. V was pared by 3 bases and J by 3 bases, with 8 bases between. The CDR3 here is CASSFTGPNEKLFF. CDR3 in DNA: TGTGCCAGCAGTTTCACAGGGCCTAATGAAAAACTGTTTTTT.

Notes on this clone: Other DNA variants within this sample encode the same CDR3. This chain uses TRBV5-6 with TRBJ1-2, with 8 bases matching TRBD1. This CDR3 has 13 amino acids. V lost 5 bases to trimming and J lost 8 bases; unmatched junction nucleotides: 8. Germline-derived CDR1 and CDR2 are SGHDT and YYEEEE. CDR3 loop: CASSLRQGNGYTF. The CDR3, as DNA: TGTGCCAGCAGTCTCAGACAGGGGAACGGCTACACCTTC.

The V call is TRBV27, the J call TRBJ1-5; D gene ambiguous. V shed 6 bases and J shed 6 bases, with 9 bases lying between them. The germline CDR1 and CDR2 sequences are MNHEY and SMNVEV (reference sequence). The CDR3 is made up of 12 amino acids. The CDR3 region has the DNA TGTGCCAGCAGCGCCCTCGGTCAGCCCCAGCATTTT. It translates to CASSALGQPQHF.